The source of this T cell receptor (beta chain) is a study of blood T cell repertoires in COVID-19 (dated by TCRdb to the early 2020s). Regarding the complete study: Collaborator samples came from the United States, Italy and Spain and covered acute and convalescent phases of COVID-19. The material from the prospective study consisted of cDNA or gDNA derived from T cells, B-cell-depleted T cells, or PBMCs. The dataset comprised deeply sampled blood TCRbeta repertoires from subjects exposed to, actively infected with, or recovered from COVID-19. The repertoires were made available in a free public database intended to serve as a resource for research on the immune response to SARS-CoV-2. The samples were drawn from two sources: the first 160 participants of the ongoing ImmuneRACE study, and fewer than 1,500 subjects contributed by 6 global collaborators. The sample metadata nearly always contained a de-identified subject ID, COVID-19 status, age in years and sex. HLA class I and class II types, where available, came from metadata supplied by the sample provider rather than from assay-based typing. Study-level results and caveats: Clinical and demographic metadata were provided uncurated, with the amount varying by source and participant.

At one collaborating source in Seattle, patients were enrolled during active infection and were followed longitudinally through the course of disease. Collaborating institutions collected whole blood in K2EDTA tubes following their own protocols. For TCRbeta analysis, collaborator samples were shipped as frozen whole blood, as isolated PBMCs, or as DNA extracted from either sample type. V was cut back by 2 bases and J by 2 bases, leaving a gap of 8 bases between them. There are 13 amino acids in the CDR3, from cysteine to phenylalanine inclusive. The retained sequence is limited to the CDR3, 39 bases, with the frame set at the first base. In the germline V gene, CDR1 corresponds to SGHTS and CDR2 to YDEGEE. TCRbeta CDR3 regions were amplified from genomic DNA by means of the immunoSEQ Assay, a bias-controlled multiplex PCR. In the paper's pipeline: Within the assay, amplification of reference gene primers was used to estimate how many nucleated cells each sample contained. To quantify the absolute abundance of each unique TCRbeta CDR3 rearrangement, sequence reads were collapsed and filtered. For each sample, productive Simpson clonality was calculated as the square root of Simpson's diversity index across productive rearrangements. Here the immuneACCESS table is served through TCRdb, limited to in-frame sequences with V and J called. Missing clones are a known gap in these copies; in checked studies unresolved V genes cover under half, and the rest lacks a known reason. The DNA was the basis for D and trimming; V, J and clone size are from that table. Counted in this sample were approximately 390,000 clones; around 87% of them appeared once. About 2% of the sample is held by the ten biggest clonotypes.

This clone was counted only a few times. It has no known antigen specificity. There are no base qualities to consult, and no much larger clone falls within one base. The receptor chain draws on TRBV5-8 and TRBJ2-7; possibly the D gene is TRBD1, per 5 matching bases. Sequencing used peripheral blood. This sequence originates from a woman aged 55-69 years with COVID-19, enrolled during active disease. Read as DNA, the sequence is TGTGCCAGCAGCTTTCAGGGTACCTACGAGCAGTACTTC. Its translation reads: CASSFQGTYEQYF.